Listed below are T cell receptor beta chains from one sample, sequenced in a study of blood T cell repertoires in COVID-19. Some clones are missing from TCRdb's copy, which holds only in-frame ones; the method was immunoSEQ multiplex PCR. The sample carries 150,000 to 200,000 clones, more than 70% recorded once. The sample was peripheral blood. The source of these receptors is a woman aged 70 to 79 who had recovered from COVID-19. Both conserved end residues are part of each CDR3. The order of the fields is D gene, clone size, J gene, V gene, CDR3 protein, CDR3 DNA. D genes are given only for firm matches. Size is omitted from some rows. Given values are once, few, many or a class for expanded clones.

>-|few|TRBJ1-1|TRBV5-4
CASSFSYRALNTEAFF
TGTGCCAGCAGCTTTTCTTACAGGGCGCTGAACACTGAAGCTTTCTTT
>TRBD1|-|TRBJ1-2|TRBV5-1
CASSGRDRGNYGYTF
TGCGCCAGCAGCGGACGGGACAGAGGGAACTATGGCTACACCTTC
>TRBD1|few|TRBJ1-5|TRBV18
CASSPTGAGQPQHF
TGTGCCAGCTCACCCACAGGGGCCGGGCAGCCCCAGCATTTT
>-|-|TRBJ1-1|TRBV7-8
CASSPPGGGTEAFF
TGTGCCAGCAGCCCCCCCGGGGGAGGCACTGAAGCTTTCTTT
>-|-|TRBJ1-2|TRBV7-3
CASSFGRDRYGYTF
TGTGCCAGCAGCTTCGGCAGGGATCGGTATGGCTACACCTTC
>-|-|TRBJ1-2|TRBV6-5
CASSYSAQNYGYTF
TGTGCCAGCAGTTACTCGGCACAAAACTATGGCTACACCTTC
>TRBD1|-|TRBJ2-7|TRBV18
CASSPYFSEAGQGGEQYF
TGTGCCAGCTCACCATACTTCTCCGAGGCCGGACAGGGCGGAGAGCAGTACTTC
>-|-|TRBJ2-3|TRBV30
CAWSWASTDTQYF
TGTGCCTGGAGTTGGGCTAGCACAGATACGCAGTATTTT
>TRBD1|-|TRBJ2-5|TRBV25-1
CASSEGQGGETQYF
TGTGCCAGCAGTGAAGGACAGGGGGGAGAGACCCAGTACTTC
>-|-|TRBJ1-3|TRBV27
CASSPVRGGPSGNTIYF
TGTGCCAGCAGTCCCGTTAGGGGTGGGCCCTCTGGAAACACCATATATTTT
>-|-|TRBJ1-5|TRBV12-3/TRBV12-4
CASSWGGNQPQHF
TGTGCCAGCAGTTGGGGGGGCAATCAGCCCCAGCATTTT
>-|-|TRBJ2-7|TRBV7-8
CASSLVGAQGSYEQYF
TGTGCCAGCAGCTTAGTGGGGGCCCAGGGAAGCTACGAGCAGTACTTC
>-|-|TRBJ1-2|TRBV12-3/TRBV12-4
CASSFGQGNGYTF
TGTGCCAGCAGTTTTGGGCAGGGTAATGGCTACACCTTC
>TRBD1|-|TRBJ2-2|TRBV5-1
CASSLQPAGGNTGELFF
TGCGCCAGCAGCTTACAGCCGGCAGGGGGGAACACCGGGGAGCTGTTTTTT
>-|few|TRBJ1-1|TRBV2
CASRDGGDMNTEAFF
TGTGCCAGCAGGGACGGGGGGGATATGAACACTGAAGCTTTCTTT
>-|once|TRBJ1-2|TRBV7-9
CASRGGNYGYTF
TGTGCCAGCAGGGGGGGTAACTATGGCTACACCTTC
>TRBD1|-|TRBJ2-7|TRBV27
CASSSRGPGEQYF
TGTGCCAGCAGTTCCAGGGGGCCGGGCGAGCAGTACTTC
>-|-|TRBJ2-7|TRBV28
CASSSRVLSYEQYF
TGTGCCAGCAGTTCCCGGGTCCTTTCCTACGAGCAGTACTTC
>TRBD1|-|TRBJ2-3|TRBV19
CASSIPGGRGKTTDTQYF
TGTGCCAGTAGTATACCAGGGGGCCGGGGGAAGACCACAGATACGCAGTATTTT
>-|few|TRBJ1-6|TRBV3-1/TRBV3-2
CASSLPQGNSPLHF
TGTGCCAGCAGCCTGCCCCAGGGCAATTCACCCCTCCACTTT
>-|-|TRBJ2-7|TRBV6-5
CASSRPAYEQYF
TGTGCCAGCAGTCGTCCGGCCTACGAGCAGTACTTC
>TRBD1|-|TRBJ2-5|TRBV5-6
CASSLDIGQGARETQYF
TGTGCCAGCAGCTTGGACATCGGACAGGGGGCACGGGAGACCCAGTACTTC
>TRBD1|-|TRBJ2-7|TRBV7-9
CASSWGGTGGEQYF
TGTGCCAGCAGCTGGGGCGGGACAGGGGGCGAGCAGTACTTC
>TRBD1|-|TRBJ1-1|TRBV10-3
CAISVGQGARRTEAFF
TGTGCCATCAGTGTCGGACAGGGGGCGAGACGGACTGAAGCTTTCTTT
>TRBD2|-|TRBJ2-5|TRBV3-1/TRBV3-2
CASKRGGLETQYF
TGTGCCAGCAAGCGGGGGGGCCTGGAGACCCAGTACTTC